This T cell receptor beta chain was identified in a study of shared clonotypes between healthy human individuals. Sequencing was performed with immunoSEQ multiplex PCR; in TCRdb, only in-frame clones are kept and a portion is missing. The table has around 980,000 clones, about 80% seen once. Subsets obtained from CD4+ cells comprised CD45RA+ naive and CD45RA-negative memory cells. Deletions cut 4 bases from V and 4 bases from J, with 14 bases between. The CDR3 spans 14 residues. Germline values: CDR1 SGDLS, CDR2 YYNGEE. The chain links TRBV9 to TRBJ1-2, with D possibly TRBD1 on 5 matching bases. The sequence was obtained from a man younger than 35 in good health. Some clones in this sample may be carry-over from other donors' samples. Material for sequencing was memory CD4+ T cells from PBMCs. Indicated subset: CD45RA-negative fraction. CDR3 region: CASSPRGGIYGYTF. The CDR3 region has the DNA TGTGCCAGCAGCCCCCGGGGGGGGATCTATGGCTACACCTTC. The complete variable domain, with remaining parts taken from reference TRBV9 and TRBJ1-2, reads DSGVTQTPKHLITATGQRVTLRCSPRSGDLSVYWYQQSLDQGLQFLIQYYNGEERAKGNILERFSAQQFPDLHSELNLSSLELGDSALYFCASSPRGGIYGYTFGSGTRLTVV.